Each of the 2 T cell receptor beta chains below was sequenced from the same sample in a study of blood T cells in healthy people across ages. Using a J-beta primer mix together with a sample-barcoded 5' primer, a second PCR was run for roughly 7 to 12 cycles. TCRdb re-called the 5' RACE reads through MiXCR, storing one row per CDR3 protein. Of about 930,000 distinct CDR3 sequences in the sample, about 27% were seen once. This sample also belongs to another study, concerning T cells of mothers and their children.

The sequencing input was blood. These receptors originate from a woman aged 40-49 years in good health.

This clonotype turned up a few times. The J gene is TRBJ1-5, the V gene TRBV6-1, with D unresolved. CDR1 is MNHNS and CDR2 is SASEGT in the germline V gene. The V end lost 4 bases, the J end lost 1 base, and 14 bases lay between the germline ends. This CDR3 is 16 amino acids long. CDR3 DNA: TGTGCCAGCAGTGCTAGAGGGTACGGAAGCAATCAGCCCCAGCATTTT. This translates into CASSARGYGSNQPQHF.

This clonotype was detected once. A much larger clone lies one base from this, so it may be a read error. V gene TRBV12-3 or TRBV12-4 combines with J gene TRBJ2-1; no firm D call. V dropped 6 bases and J dropped 10 bases, with 22 bases sitting between them. This CDR3 is 15 amino acids long. Here the CDR3 reads CASSSPVGRVHEQFF. The CDR3 coding sequence is TGTGCCAGCAGCAGCCCGGTTGGAAGGGTCCACGAGCAGTTCTTC.